Reported below is one T cell receptor (beta chain). Trimming pared 2 bases from V and 4 bases from J, leaving 11 bases between. Looked up from germline, CDR1 is KGHSH and CDR2 is LQKENI. The CDR3 covers 14 residues. This sample is drawn from a study of blood T cell repertoires in COVID-19. Study background: Acute-phase and convalescent COVID-19 samples originated in the United States, Italy and Spain. PBMCs, B-cell-depleted T cells, or T cells were the source of the cDNA or gDNA that made up the material.

Per the authors' pipeline: Quantification of nucleated cells was approximated via reference gene primer amplification. Generated by immunoSEQ multiplex PCR, the TCRdb table keeps only in-frame clones and is missing some. D and trimming were read from the DNA, whereas the V and J calls and clone size are those reported in that table. The data contain some 100,000 clones, roughly nine tenths of them seen just once; the ten biggest clones take up roughly 17%. This chain links TRBV18 with TRBJ1-1; D ambiguous. The sample comprised peripheral blood. This sequence was found in a man aged 50-59 years with acute or convalescent COVID-19. CDR3 bases: TGTGCCAGCTCACCAGGGCAGGATCCCACTGAAGCTTTCTTT. Translating it yields CASSPGQDPTEAFF.